This T cell receptor beta chain was recorded in a study of shared clonotypes between healthy human individuals. Study-wide context: CD4 naive cells filled three plates per donor, CD4 memory three, CD8 naive two and CD8 memory one.

Sequenced by immunoSEQ multiplex PCR; TCRdb stores in-frame clones only, minus some. The top ten clones hold about 0.42% of a sample with over a million clones, 95% to 99% of them seen once. This clone was detected only once. The antigen remains unidentified. This sample also contains other DNA sequences that code for the same CDR3. V was cut by 4 bases and J by 0 bases, with 12 bases left in between. Germline V gene data show CDR1 as KGHSH and CDR2 as LQKENI. The CDR3 covers 16 residues. Study conclusions and caveats: Exclusively blood specimens were collected; tissue repertoires likely differ.

The sequencing sample was made of naive CD4+ T cells sorted from blood. Subset here: CD45RA+ positively selected. The sequence derives from a young man in good health. The chain joins TRBV18 to TRBJ1-4; no clear D. CDR3 in amino acids: CASSRGQLATNEKLFF. DNA for the CDR3: TGTGCCAGCTCACGCGGCCAGTTGGCAACTAATGAAAAACTGTTTTTT.